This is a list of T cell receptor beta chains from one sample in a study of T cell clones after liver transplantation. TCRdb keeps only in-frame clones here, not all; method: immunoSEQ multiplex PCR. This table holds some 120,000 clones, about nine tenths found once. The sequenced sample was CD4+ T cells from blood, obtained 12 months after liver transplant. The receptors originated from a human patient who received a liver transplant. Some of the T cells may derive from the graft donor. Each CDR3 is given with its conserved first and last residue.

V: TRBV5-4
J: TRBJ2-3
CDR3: CASSSKTGGADTQYF

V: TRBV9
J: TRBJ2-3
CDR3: CASSVDGSTDTQYF

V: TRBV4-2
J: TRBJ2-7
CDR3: CASSSTGGAYEQYF

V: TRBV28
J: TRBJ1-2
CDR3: CASSLWGADGYTF

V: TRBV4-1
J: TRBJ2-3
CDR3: CASSQYPQRTDTQYF

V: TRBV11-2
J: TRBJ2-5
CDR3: CASSLGGRVETQYF

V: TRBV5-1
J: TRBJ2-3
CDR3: CASSLALGVAGARGRTDTQYF

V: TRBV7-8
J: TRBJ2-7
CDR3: CASSLGEETEQYF

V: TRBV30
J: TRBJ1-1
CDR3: CAWTGGNTEAFF

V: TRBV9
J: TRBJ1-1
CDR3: CASSVGRQGSEAFF

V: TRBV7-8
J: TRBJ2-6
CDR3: CASSFRDRGSGANVLTF

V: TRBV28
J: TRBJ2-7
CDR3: CASQSLGYEQYF

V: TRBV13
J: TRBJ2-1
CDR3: CASSLAHDNEQFF

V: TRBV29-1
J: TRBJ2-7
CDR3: CSVQTRLPSYEQYF

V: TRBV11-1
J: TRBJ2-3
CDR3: CASSLSPSTDTQYF

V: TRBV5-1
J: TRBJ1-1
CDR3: CASSLDPDGMNTEAFF

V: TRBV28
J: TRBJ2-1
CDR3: CASSPIGGSNNEQFF

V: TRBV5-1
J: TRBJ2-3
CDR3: CASSSLSSGRTSTDTQYF

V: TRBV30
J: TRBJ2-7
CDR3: CAWEQGAGEQYF

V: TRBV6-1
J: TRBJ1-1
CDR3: CASSEGLGWGTEAFF

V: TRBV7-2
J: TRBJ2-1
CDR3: CASSLRRNSYNEQFF

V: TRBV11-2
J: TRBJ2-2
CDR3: CASSFSLSGSSGTGELFF

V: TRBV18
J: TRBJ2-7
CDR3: CASSPGTSDEQYF

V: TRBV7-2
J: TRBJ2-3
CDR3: CASSFRRGTDTQYF

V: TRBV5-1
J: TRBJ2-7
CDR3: CASSLAQEAHEQYF

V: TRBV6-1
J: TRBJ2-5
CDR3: CASSEATRLAVPETQYF

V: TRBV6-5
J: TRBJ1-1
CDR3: CASSSTSPRRAFF

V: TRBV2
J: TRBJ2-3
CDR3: CASSEGGTTDTQYF

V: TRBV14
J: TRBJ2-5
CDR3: CASSPRTGAVETQYF

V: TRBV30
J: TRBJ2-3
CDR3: CAWRLAGARDTQYF

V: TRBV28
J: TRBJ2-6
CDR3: CASSPQGGGANVLTF

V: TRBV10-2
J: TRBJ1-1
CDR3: CASARPGKDTEAFF

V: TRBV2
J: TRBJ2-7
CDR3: CASTSMSSGSHEQYF

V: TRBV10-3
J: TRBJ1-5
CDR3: CAISDGRDQPQHF

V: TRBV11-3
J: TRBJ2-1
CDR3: CASSLEGQLYNEQFF

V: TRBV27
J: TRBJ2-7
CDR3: CASSAGGTGAEQYF

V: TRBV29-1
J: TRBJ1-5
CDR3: CSVGDGLLGNQPQHF

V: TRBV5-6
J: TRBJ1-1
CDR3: CASSLAVGTGSTEAFF

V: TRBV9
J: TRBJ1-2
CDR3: CASSARQGEGGYTF

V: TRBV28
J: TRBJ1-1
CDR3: CASSLLQGASNTEAFF

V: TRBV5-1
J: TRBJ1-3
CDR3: CASSAARTGPTPLSGNTIYF

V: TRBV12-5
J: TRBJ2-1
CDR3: CASGLLAPSGRFRNEQFF

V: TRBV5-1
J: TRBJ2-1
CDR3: CASSLRTSGFYNEQFF

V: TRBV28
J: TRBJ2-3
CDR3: CASSFMGALDTQYF

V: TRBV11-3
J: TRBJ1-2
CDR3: CASSLAGGSGRDGYTF

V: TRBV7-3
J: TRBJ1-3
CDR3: CASSFGEMWANTIYF

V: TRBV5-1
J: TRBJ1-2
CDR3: CASSRGTGGGNGYTF

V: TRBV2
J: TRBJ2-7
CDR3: CASSVYGYEQYF

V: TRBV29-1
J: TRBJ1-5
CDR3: CSVTQGGVGQPQHF

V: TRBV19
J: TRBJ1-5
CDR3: CASSINRGSSGNQPQHF